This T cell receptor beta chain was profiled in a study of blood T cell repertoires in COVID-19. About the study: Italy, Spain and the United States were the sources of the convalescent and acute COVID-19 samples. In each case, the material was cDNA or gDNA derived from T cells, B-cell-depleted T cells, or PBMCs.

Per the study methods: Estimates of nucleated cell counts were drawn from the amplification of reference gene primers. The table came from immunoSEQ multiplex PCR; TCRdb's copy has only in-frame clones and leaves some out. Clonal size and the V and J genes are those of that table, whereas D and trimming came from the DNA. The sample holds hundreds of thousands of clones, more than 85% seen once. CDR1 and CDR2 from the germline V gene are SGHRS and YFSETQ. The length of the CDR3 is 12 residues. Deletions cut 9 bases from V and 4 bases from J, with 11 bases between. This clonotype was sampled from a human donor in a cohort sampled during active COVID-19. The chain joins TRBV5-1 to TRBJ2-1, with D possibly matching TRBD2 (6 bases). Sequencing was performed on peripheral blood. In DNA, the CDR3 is TGCGCCATCGGGACTCAATACAATGAGCAGTTCTTC. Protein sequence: CAIGTQYNEQFF.